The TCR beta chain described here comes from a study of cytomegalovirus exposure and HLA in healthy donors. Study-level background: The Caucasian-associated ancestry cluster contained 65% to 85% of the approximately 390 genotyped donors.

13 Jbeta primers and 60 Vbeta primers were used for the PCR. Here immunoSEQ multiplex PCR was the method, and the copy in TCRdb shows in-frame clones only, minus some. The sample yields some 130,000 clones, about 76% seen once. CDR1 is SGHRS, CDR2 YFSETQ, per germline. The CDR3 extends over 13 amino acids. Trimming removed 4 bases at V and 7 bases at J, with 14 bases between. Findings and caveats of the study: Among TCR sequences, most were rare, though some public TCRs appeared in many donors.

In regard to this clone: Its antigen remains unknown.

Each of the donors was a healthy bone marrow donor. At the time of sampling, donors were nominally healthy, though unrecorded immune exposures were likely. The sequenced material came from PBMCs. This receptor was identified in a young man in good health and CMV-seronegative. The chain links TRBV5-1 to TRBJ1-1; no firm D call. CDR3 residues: CASSRRTGIEAFF. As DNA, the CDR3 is TGCGCCAGCAGCCGTCGGACGGGGATTGAAGCTTTCTTT.